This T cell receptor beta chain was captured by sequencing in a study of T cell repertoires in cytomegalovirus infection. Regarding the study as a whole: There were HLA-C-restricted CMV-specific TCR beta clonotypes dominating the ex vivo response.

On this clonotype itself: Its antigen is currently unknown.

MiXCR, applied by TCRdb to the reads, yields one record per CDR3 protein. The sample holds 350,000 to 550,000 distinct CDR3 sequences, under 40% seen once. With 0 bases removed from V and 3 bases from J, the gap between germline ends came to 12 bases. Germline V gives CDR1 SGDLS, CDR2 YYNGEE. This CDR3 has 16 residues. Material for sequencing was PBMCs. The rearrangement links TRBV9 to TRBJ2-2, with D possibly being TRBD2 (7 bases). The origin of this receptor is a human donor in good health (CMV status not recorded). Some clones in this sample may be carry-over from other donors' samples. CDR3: CASSVVGGPYTGELFF. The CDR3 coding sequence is TGTGCCAGCAGCGTAGTCGGGGGGCCGTACACCGGGGAGCTGTTTTTT. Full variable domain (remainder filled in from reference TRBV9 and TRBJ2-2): DSGVTQTPKHLITATGQRVTLRCSPRSGDLSVYWYQQSLDQGLQFLIQYYNGEERAKGNILERFSAQQFPDLHSELNLSSLELGDSALYFCASSVVGGPYTGELFFGEGSRLTVL.